Presented here are 25 T cell receptor beta chains from one specimen sequenced in a study of regulatory T cells in long-lasting Graves disease. Arm-PCR of CDR3 regions with iRepertoire HTBI primers generated TCR beta libraries. Each CDR3 protein gets one entry after TCRdb re-called the multiplex PCR reads with MiXCR. The sample yields some 370,000 distinct CDR3 sequences, roughly 20% seen once. Time point: persistent/refractory GD, antithyroid drugs over 5 years with positive TRAb. RNA from PBMCs was the source of the TCR library. The starting material was peripheral blood mononuclear cells (PBMCs), obtained when the disease was refractory, from a patient treated with antithyroid drugs. The origin of the receptors is a woman between 40 and 50 years old with Graves disease.

The chain has TRBV5-1 and TRBJ1-3; maybe TRBD1 (6 bases). The CDR3 is 16 residues long. Deletions cut 1 base from V and 2 bases from J, with 13 bases between. In germline, CDR1 is SGHRS, CDR2 YFSETQ. The CDR3, as DNA: TGCGCCAGCAGCTTGCAGGGGACGCCCCCTGGAAACACCATATATTTT. Protein product: CASSLQGTPPGNTIYF.

This clonotype turned up a few times. CDR3 amino acids: CATSDSAGNDYEQYF. In DNA form, the CDR3 reads TGTGCCACCAGTGATTCGGCAGGTAATGACTACGAGCAGTACTTC. V gene TRBV24-1 combines with J gene TRBJ2-7; D is ambiguous. Per the germline V gene, CDR1 is KGHDR and CDR2 is SFDVKD. The CDR3 is 15 residues long. V was clipped by 2 bases and J by 3 bases, with 13 bases between them.

This clonotype occurred many times. The CDR3 sequence is CASSSDREVSGANVLTF. In DNA form, the CDR3 reads TGTGCCAGCAGCTCTGACAGGGAGGTCTCTGGGGCCAACGTCCTGACTTTC. The chain couples TRBV28 to TRBJ2-6; TRBD1 is a possible D gene (7 bases). Germline CDR1 is MDHEN and CDR2 is SYDVKM. The CDR3 runs 17 residues. Trimming left V 6 bases short and J 0 bases short, with 15 bases between.

The genes are TRBV6-1 and TRBJ2-3; TRBD2 agrees at 7 bases. The CDR3 has 16 residues. From germline, CDR1 is MNHNS and CDR2 SASEGT. Trimming at V came to 6 bases and at J to 1 base, leaving 10 bases not matched to a gene. CDR3 DNA sequence: TGTGCCAGCAGCCCCCAGGGAGGGTCTGGCACAGATACGCAGTATTTT. Its translation: CASSPQGGSGTDTQYF.

This clonotype turned up a few times. The chain recombines TRBV29-1 with TRBJ2-7, with TRBD1 matching over 9 bases. The CDR3 loop spans 12 amino acids. The V gene's germline CDR1 is SQVTM and CDR2 ANQGSEA. The V gene end was trimmed by 5 bases and the J gene end by 3 bases; junction bases not matched to a gene: 2. The CDR3 reads CSVMTGGYEQYF. The CDR3 coding sequence is TGCAGCGTTATGACAGGGGGCTACGAGCAGTACTTC.

At least ten counts were recorded for this clonotype. The V call is TRBV11-2, the J call TRBJ2-2, with 11 bases identical to TRBD2. The CDR3 length is 15 residues. The germline V gene encodes CDR1 SGHAT and CDR2 FQNNGV. After removal of 5 bases from V and 5 bases from J, the junction contained 4 bases not matched to a gene. CDR3 in DNA: TGTGCCAGCAGCCCTAGCGGGAGGAGGACCGGGGAGCTGTTTTTT. It is translated as CASSPSGRRTGELFF.

The V and J genes are TRBV6-1 and TRBJ2-7; D is perhaps TRBD2 (5 bases). This CDR3 spans 12 amino acids. In germline, CDR1 is MNHNS, CDR2 SASEGT. The V end lost 8 bases, the J end lost 6 bases, and 14 bases lay between the germline ends. The CDR3 nucleotides are TGTGCCAGCGGCTCACTAGGCTTCGAGCAGTACTTC. It is translated as CASGSLGFEQYF.

This clonotype has a count of ten or more. V is TRBV12-3 or TRBV12-4 and J is TRBJ1-6; TRBD1 might be the D (5 bases). Trimming stripped 2 bases from V and 0 bases from J, with 11 bases between. The CDR3 consists of 17 residues. In nucleotides, the CDR3 is TGTGCCAGCAGTTTATGGGCAGGGAGCTCCTATAATTCACCCCTCCACTTT. Translating it yields CASSLWAGSSYNSPLHF.

The table lists this clonotype with many counts. The CDR3: CASNDQGTGNYGYTF. CDR3 DNA: TGTGCCAGCAATGATCAGGGGACAGGCAACTATGGCTACACCTTC. The genes are TRBV28 and TRBJ1-2; 8 bases are a match to TRBD1. The ends lost 7 bases at V and 2 bases at J; junction bases unmatched: 9. This CDR3 is 15 amino acids long. Looked up from germline, CDR1 is MDHEN and CDR2 is SYDVKM.

This chain uses TRBV28 with TRBJ1-2; TRBD1 might be the D (5 bases). Trimming stripped 4 bases from V and 4 bases from J, with 19 bases between. The germline V gene has CDR1 MDHEN and CDR2 SYDVKM. This CDR3 is built from 16 residues. The CDR3 is CASSSLGGVGPYGYTF. CDR3 DNA: TGTGCCAGCAGTTCCTTGGGGGGTGTCGGGCCCTATGGCTACACCTTC.

This clonotype appeared many times. This chain connects TRBV28 to TRBJ2-6; D is ambiguous. In germline, CDR1 is MDHEN, CDR2 SYDVKM. The CDR3 runs to 16 residues. With 1 base removed from V and 2 bases from J, the gap between germline ends came to 9 bases. The CDR3 bases are TGTGCCAGCAGTTTATCCAGCCTAGCTGGGGCCAACGTCCTGACTTTC. This encodes CASSLSSLAGANVLTF.

This chain connects TRBV7-2 to TRBJ1-2; 9 nucleotides align to TRBD1. V gave up 7 bases and J gave up 7 bases; unmatched junction bases: 13. This CDR3 is built from 15 residues. Per germline, CDR1 SGHTA and CDR2 FQGNSA. The CDR3 loop is CASTLLLGQGSGYTF. The CDR3 coding sequence is TGTGCCAGCACCCTTCTTTTGGGACAGGGTAGTGGCTACACCTTC.

The J gene is TRBJ2-5, the V gene TRBV14, with 8 bases aligning to TRBD1. Germline V gene sequence: CDR1 SGHDN, CDR2 FVKESK. The CDR3 is 16 residues long. V gave up 1 base and J gave up 6 bases; unmatched junction bases: 10. DNA of the CDR3: TGTGCCAGCAGCCAAGTCTCAGGACAGGGAAGCAAGACCCAGTACTTC. Protein product: CASSQVSGQGSKTQYF.

This clonotype showed up just a few times. The chain has TRBV29-1 and TRBJ2-2; 10 nucleotides agree with TRBD2. This CDR3 has 15 amino acids. Germline trimming cut 5 bases from V and 5 bases from J; bases unmatched to any gene: 8. Germline-derived CDR1 and CDR2 are SQVTM and ANQGSEA. Written as DNA, the CDR3 is TGCAGCGTTACAAGACTAGCGGGTGTTACCGGGGAGCTGTTTTTT. This encodes CSVTRLAGVTGELFF.

This clonotype was counted ten times or more. The chain uses TRBV28 and TRBJ2-5; 11 nucleotides match TRBD2. V shed 5 bases and J 2 bases; nucleotides not matched to a gene: 4. From germline, CDR1 is MDHEN and CDR2 SYDVKM. The CDR3 runs to 15 residues. CDR3 nucleotides: TGTGCCAGCAGTCGGGGACTAGCGGATCAAGAGACCCAGTACTTC. Translation gives CASSRGLADQETQYF. The variable domain in full, with the rest retrieved from reference TRBV28 and TRBJ2-5, is DVKVTQSSRYLVKRTGEKVFLECVQDMDHENMFWYRQDPGLGLRLIYFSYDVKMKEKGDIPEGYSVSREKKERFSLILESASTNQTSMYLCASSRGLADQETQYFGPGTRLLVL.

The CDR3 protein is CASSSNRGTGELFF. The CDR3 DNA reads TGTGCCAGCAGCTCCAATCGGGGCACCGGGGAGCTGTTTTTT. The chain combines TRBV7-9 with TRBJ2-2; a possible D gene is TRBD2 (5 bases). CDR3 length: 14 residues. Trimming took off 4 bases at V and 4 bases at J, with 10 bases between the two ends. From germline, CDR1 is SEHNR and CDR2 FQNEAQ (reference sequence).

In this sample, this clonotype turned up many times. The CDR3 nucleotides are TGTGCCAGCAGTTGGGACGGCCAGGGCACTGAAGCTTTCTTT. As protein: CASSWDGQGTEAFF. J is TRBJ1-1 and V is TRBV27, with D maybe TRBD1 (5 bases). CDR3 size: 14 residues. Looked up from germline, CDR1 is MNHEY and CDR2 is SMNVEV (reference sequence). The V end lost 4 bases, the J end lost 4 bases, and 13 bases lay between the germline ends.

This clonotype showed up many times. This rearrangement joins TRBV11-2 to TRBJ1-5; D ambiguous. V lost 1 base and J lost 4, with 8 bases in between. From germline, CDR1 is SGHAT and CDR2 FQNNGV. The CDR3 totals 14 residues. Here the CDR3 reads CASSLVGNNQPQHF. CDR3 DNA: TGTGCCAGCAGCTTAGTAGGGAATAATCAGCCCCAGCATTTT.

This clonotype was recorded many times. The chain employs TRBV28 and TRBJ1-1; 9 bases map to TRBD1. The J segment lost 1 base and the V segment lost 5 bases, leaving 5 bases of the junction unmatched. Germline-derived CDR1 and CDR2 are MDHEN and SYDVKM. The CDR3 runs to 15 residues. CDR3 residues: CASSHGTGKNTEAFF. CDR3 DNA sequence: TGTGCCAGCAGTCACGGGACAGGGAAGAACACTGAAGCTTTCTTT.

The J gene is TRBJ2-1, the V gene TRBV7-9; the match to TRBD2 covers 9 bases. Germline assignment: CDR1 SEHNR and CDR2 FQNEAQ (reference sequence). The CDR3 runs to 17 residues. The junction had 10 bases not matched to a gene; V was cut back by 0 bases and J by 7 bases. The CDR3 DNA follows: TGTGCCAGCAGCTTAGCGGGAGTAGCGGGAGCTGGGAATGAGCAGTTCTTC. This translates into CASSLAGVAGAGNEQFF.

This clonotype is a singleton in its sample. This rearrangement joins TRBV7-9 to TRBJ2-1, with TRBD1 as a possible D gene (6 bases). The germline V gene has CDR1 SEHNR and CDR2 FQNEAQ (reference sequence). The CDR3 runs 13 residues. V lost 2 bases and J 6 bases, leaving 8 bases between the germline ends. The CDR3 loop is CASSLPRGNEQFF. The CDR3 nucleotides are TGTGCCAGCAGCTTACCCAGGGGCAATGAGCAGTTCTTC.

This clonotype was seen at least ten times. This chain uses TRBV7-9 with TRBJ2-7; 14 nucleotides agree with TRBD2. Per germline, CDR1 SEHNR and CDR2 FQNEAQ (reference sequence). This CDR3 spans 15 amino acids. Losses at the gene ends were 5 bases for V and 6 bases for J; bases not matched to a gene: 6. DNA of the CDR3: TGTGCCAGCAGCCTTGGGACTAGCGGGAGTTCCGAGCAGTACTTC. It codes for CASSLGTSGSSEQYF.

For this clonotype: A read error may explain this, as a much larger clone is one base away. J is TRBJ1-5 and V is TRBV2; no firm D call. Trimming pared 5 bases from V and 0 bases from J, leaving 14 bases between. The CDR3 is 16 amino acids. Germline-derived CDR1 and CDR2 are SNHLY and FYNNEI. The CDR3 reads CASSIDTLHSNQPQHF. In nucleotides, the CDR3 is TGTGCCAGCAGTATAGACACCTTGCATAGCAATCAGCCCCAGCATTTT.

This clonotype was counted at least ten times. V usage is TRBV28 and J usage is TRBJ2-7; possibly TRBD1 for D (5 bases). This CDR3 has 15 residues. Germline V lookup: CDR1 MDHEN, CDR2 SYDVKM. Trimming left V 4 bases short and J 5 bases short, with 18 bases between. This CDR3 reads CASSSPGLGAHEQYF. CDR3 nucleotide sequence: TGTGCCAGCAGTTCCCCGGGCCTAGGGGCCCACGAGCAGTACTTC.

The chain joins TRBV27 to TRBJ2-7, with a weak D call TRBD2 (7 bases). V was cut by 8 bases and J by 4 bases, with 18 bases left in between. CDR1 and CDR2 from the germline V gene are MNHEY and SMNVEV (reference sequence). The CDR3 has 14 residues. CDR3 region: CASRGGGMGYEQYF. The DNA for the CDR3 is TGTGCCAGCCGAGGGGGGGGTATGGGTTACGAGCAGTACTTC.